This T cell receptor (beta chain) comes out of a study of human T cells and chemical hapten exposure (dated by TCRdb to the early 2020s). Study-level background: For sensitization, 2% DPC in acetone was applied to a roughly 2 cm by roughly 2 cm area of upper inner arm skin. Patient blood was sampled pre-sensitization (week 0) and at 2, 6 and about 24 weeks after DPC sensitization. The study tracked peripheral blood TCR repertoire changes in vivo during primary and secondary sensitization to the hapten diphenylcyclopropenone (DPC) in alopecia patients. Weekly therapeutic DPC doses were additionally applied to the scalp of patients throughout the roughly 22-week study period. Libraries were pooled for sequencing, and variation in per-sample TCR yields was attributed mainly to small differences in library volumes within the pool. Patch testing was done on the upper back using Finn chambers containing 0.01% DPC, and results were scored after 6 days according to International Contact Dermatitis Research Group standards. Alopecia areata with under or over 50% scalp involvement, alopecia totalis and alopecia universalis were represented in the patient cohort, which was mostly female. About 30 alopecia patients provided blood for TCR sequencing at one to four time points (pre-sensitization, 2, 6 and 24 weeks).

This clonotype was found a few times. Its antigen is currently not known. Per-nucleotide qualities are absent, and no much larger clonotype sits a single base away. This sample's time point label indicates: pre-sensitization, week 0. The treatment or condition label here, explained by the study, means: therapeutic diphenylcyclopropenone sensitization with weekly scalp DPC. At every patch-test visit, the blood draw took place before the patch test was put on. Eligible patients were aged 18 to 70, diagnosed with alopecia, deemed suitable for DPC therapy, and excluded if pregnant. Total RNA was extracted from unfractionated whole blood that had been collected in Tempus Blood RNA tubes. Overall study outcomes, separate from this receptor: After repeated subsampling, changes were observed in the strength of the expansion versus patch-test correlation and in the threshold at which the correlation became significant. Patch test score was positively correlated with the number of PT1 expanded TCRs, with significance at thresholds 8, 16 and 32 but not at 4. Because every patient had alopecia, a presumed autoimmune disease, the patients' immune response might differ from that of healthy individuals. DPC sensitization did not change the number of TCRs with a frequency above 1 in 1000, and there was no evidence of changes in global repertoire structure. Compared with pre-sensitization or healthy control sets, expanded TCRs formed significantly more large CDR3 similarity clusters, which is consistent with antigen-driven responses.

Measured from the cysteine to the phenylalanine, the CDR3 is 14 residues long. Here the CDR3 DNA is all that survives: 42 bases in frame from base 1. V was cut back by 2 bases and J by 1 base, leaving a gap of 6 bases between them. Per the germline V gene, SNHLY is the CDR1 and FYNNEI is the CDR2. Library method: RACE. The sequencer listed for this sample is NextSeq 500. Library preparation attached unique molecular identifiers to individual cDNA molecules for quantitative, reproducible TCR counting. Both TCR alpha and TCR beta chains were sequenced from each blood RNA sample. Regarding the original processing steps: Samples had a median of about 96,000 TCRs, with a range from about 23,224 to 750,000. V, J and CDR3 annotation of the TCR reads was performed with the Decombinator software suite. For the PS versus PT1 abundance plots, all samples were subsampled to the same number of TCRs (28,000). Expanded TCRs were defined as absent before sensitization and observed at least eight times at the 2-week time point. TCRdb reprocessed the public reads (quality trimming at Q25 with fastp, clone calling with MiXCR) and kept in-frame beta chains. Rows with a matching CDR3 protein are joined into one entry that keeps the most common DNA and genes. These V and J calls are TCRdb output, not the study's own analysis. The sample table contains some 200,000 distinct CDR3 sequences; only one count was recorded for approximately 31% of them. Clones ranked in the top ten supply roughly 3% of the sample.

The source was whole blood, collected in connection with sensitization to the hapten diphenylcyclopropenone (DPC). The chain couples TRBV2 to TRBJ2-1, with TRBD1 as a weak D call on 6 bases. This sequence was found in a woman aged 25 to 45 with alopecia areata. Some clones in this sample may be carry-over from other donors' samples. The DNA reads as follows: TGTGCCAGCAGTGAAAGGGGGTCCTACAATGAGCAGTTCTTC. Its product reads: CASSERGSYNEQFF.